These T cell receptor beta chains were read from a single sample in a study of shared clonotypes between healthy human individuals. The repertoire was sequenced with immunoSEQ multiplex PCR; TCRdb's copy has only in-frame clones and lacks some. The sample gives 2 million to 2.5 million clones, approximately 90% of which show up once; around 0.4% is in the top ten. Sequenced input: naive CD4+ T cells from PBMCs. The receptors were sampled from a man aged 18 to 30 in good health. Some clones in this sample may be carry-over from other donors' samples. Each CDR3 is given with its conserved first and last residue. Each record gives: clone size, J gene, CDR3 length, V gene, D gene, CDR3 DNA, CDR3 protein. D genes are given only for firm matches. Size is omitted from some rows. Given values are once, few, many or a class for expanded clones.

>-|TRBJ1-1|14|TRBV29-1|TRBD1
TGCAGCGTTGCGAAACCGGGACAGGGCACTGAAGCTTTCTTT
CSVAKPGQGTEAFF
>-|TRBJ2-3|16|TRBV7-6|TRBD2
TGTGCCAGCAGCTTAGGGGCTAGCGGATCCACAGATACGCAGTATTTT
CASSLGASGSTDTQYF
>-|TRBJ2-7|12|TRBV6-5|TRBD2
TGTGCCACACAGGGACTAGCCTACGAGCAGTACTTC
CATQGLAYEQYF
>-|TRBJ2-7|16|TRBV23-1|-
TGCGCCAGCAGTCAATATGAGGGACCTGGGTCCTACGAGCAGTACTTC
CASSQYEGPGSYEQYF
>-|TRBJ2-1|14|TRBV6-1|-
TGTGCCAGCAGTCCTATAAGGGGGGCTGATGAGCAGTTCTTC
CASSPIRGADEQFF
>-|TRBJ1-5|15|TRBV28|TRBD1
TGTGCCAGCAGTGAGACGACAGGGGGCAATACGCCCCAGCATTTT
CASSETTGGNTPQHF
>once|TRBJ1-1|13|TRBV29-1|TRBD1
TGCAGCGCGTCCCGGGACAGGGGTACTGAAGCTTTCTTT
CSASRDRGTEAFF
>-|TRBJ1-1|13|TRBV6-6|-
TGTGCCAGCAGCCCCCAGGCGGGGACTGAAGCTTTCTTT
CASSPQAGTEAFF
>-|TRBJ1-1|19|TRBV4-1|-
TGCGCCAGCAGCCAAGATAGGCGACGGAGGGGAGGGAGGAACACTGAAGCTTTCTTT
CASSQDRRRRGGRNTEAFF
>few|TRBJ1-4|14|TRBV28|-
TGTGCCAGCTCAAGGCTTGCGGCTAATGAAAAACTGTTTTTT
CASSRLAANEKLFF
>-|TRBJ1-1|12|TRBV6-6|TRBD1
TGTGCCATCAACGGACAGGGCGCTGAAGCTTTCTTT
CAINGQGAEAFF
>-|TRBJ1-2|15|TRBV2|-
TGTGCCAGCAAAGTAGAGCATCTGAGTCAGCTAGGCTACACCTTC
CASKVEHLSQLGYTF
>-|TRBJ1-2|12|TRBV10-3|-
TGTGCCATCAGGGGGGACGCGGATGGCTACACCTTC
CAIRGDADGYTF
>-|TRBJ1-5|17|TRBV4-1|-
TGCGCCAGCAGCCAAGATGGGGGGCGCATTGGCAATCAGCCCCAGCATTTT
CASSQDGGRIGNQPQHF
>-|TRBJ2-7|14|TRBV5-8|-
TGTGCCAGCGGATCCTGGGGGCAAATCTACGAGCAGTACTTC
CASGSWGQIYEQYF
>-|TRBJ1-5|14|TRBV6-1|-
TGTGCCAGCAAACGGGGGGAGAGCAATCAGCCCCAGCATTTT
CASKRGESNQPQHF
>-|TRBJ2-7|14|TRBV6-1|TRBD1
TGTGCCAGCAGAGAGACAGGGACCTCCTACGAGCAGTACTTC
CASRETGTSYEQYF
>-|TRBJ1-4|12|TRBV28|-
TGTGCCAGCATGAAACCACGGTCTAAACTGTTTTTT
CASMKPRSKLFF
>few|TRBJ1-1|17|TRBV4-3|-
TGCGCCAGCAGCCAAGATTTCCGCGGGGGTCGGGACACTGAAGCTTTCTTT
CASSQDFRGGRDTEAFF
>-|TRBJ2-3|15|TRBV9|-
TGTGCCAGCAGCGTAGTCGCGGGGGCGGTGGATACGCAGTATTTT
CASSVVAGAVDTQYF
>-|TRBJ2-1|16|TRBV9|TRBD2
TGTGCCAGCAGCGTGGCCCAGCGGGAGGCTCACAATGAGCAGTTCTTC
CASSVAQREAHNEQFF
>-|TRBJ2-1|14|TRBV25-1|TRBD2
TGTGCCAGCAGTGCACTAGCGGGGGAGAGCGAGCAGTTCTTC
CASSALAGESEQFF
>-|TRBJ2-7|16|TRBV9|-
TGTGCCAGCAGCGTAGCGCCGGTAGCGTACGGCTACGAGCAGTACTTC
CASSVAPVAYGYEQYF
>-|TRBJ2-3|15|TRBV5-1|-
TGCGCCAGCAGCTTGTCGATCAGGGAACCCCATACGCAGTATTTT
CASSLSIREPHTQYF
>-|TRBJ1-3|13|TRBV28|-
TGTGCTACCGGACGACCCTCTGGAAACACCATATATTTT
CATGRPSGNTIYF
>-|TRBJ2-5|13|TRBV18|-
TGTGCCAGCTCACCAGGAGTAGGAGAGACCCAGTACTTC
CASSPGVGETQYF
>-|TRBJ1-1|13|TRBV27|-
TGTGCCAGCACCACTCACGCGTCCACTGAAGCTTTCTTT
CASTTHASTEAFF
>-|TRBJ2-7|20|TRBV19|TRBD1
TGTGCCAGTAGTATAGATTGGAGGCGCCCGGGACAGGGGGATGCTACGACGCAGTACTTC
CASSIDWRRPGQGDATTQYF
>few|TRBJ1-1|13|TRBV6-5|-
TGTGCCAGCAACCCTGAGCTGAACACTGAAGCTTTCTTT
CASNPELNTEAFF
>-|TRBJ2-7|15|TRBV7-8|-
TGTGCCAGCAGCCGCCTCGAGGAGGGTCCTTACGAGCAGTACTTC
CASSRLEEGPYEQYF
>-|TRBJ2-7|15|TRBV7-9|TRBD2
TGTGCCAGCAGCCGAGGCCTAGCGGGAAATTACGAGCAGTACTTC
CASSRGLAGNYEQYF
>-|TRBJ2-6|15|TRBV7-9|-
TGTGCCAGCAGCTTGACAGGTGCTGGGGCCAACGTCCTGACTTTC
CASSLTGAGANVLTF
>-|TRBJ2-1|15|TRBV11-1|-
TGTGCCAGCAGCCCGATCAGGGCCTCTTACAATGAGCAGTTCTTC
CASSPIRASYNEQFF
>-|TRBJ1-1|15|TRBV7-8|-
TGTGCCAGCAGCGGCCGCAACGACCGGCGGATTGAAGCTTTCTTT
CASSGRNDRRIEAFF
>-|TRBJ2-7|18|TRBV28|TRBD2
TGTGCCAGCAGTTTAATTTTGGGTGGCGGGGGGAGCTCCTACGAGCAGTACTTC
CASSLILGGGGSSYEQYF
>-|TRBJ2-3|12|TRBV7-2|TRBD2
TGTGCCGACGGGGGACTAGCGGCTACGCAGTATTTT
CADGGLAATQYF
>-|TRBJ2-1|14|TRBV30|TRBD2
TGTGCCTGGAGTGTAACTAGCGGGAGGAATGAGCAGTTCTTC
CAWSVTSGRNEQFF
>-|TRBJ2-5|14|TRBV25-1|TRBD2
TGTGCCAGCAGCGAGGGGGGACTAGCGCGGGAGCAGTACTTC
CASSEGGLAREQYF
>-|TRBJ1-2|9|TRBV6-5|-
TGTGCCATCGAGGACGGCTACACCTTC
CAIEDGYTF